This is a list of T cell receptor beta chains from one sample in a study of blood T cell repertoires in COVID-19. Assay used: immunoSEQ multiplex PCR; TCRdb lists only in-frame clones, some missing. The sample shows hundreds of thousands of clones, roughly 87% of them seen only once. Sequencing used PBMCs or T cells enriched from blood (not recorded which). The receptors were sampled from a woman aged 40 to 50 with acute COVID-19. Both conserved end residues are part of each CDR3. A D gene is named only where the DNA matches it firmly. For some rows the clone size is stated as once, few or many, or as a class when expanded; others skip it.

J gene: TRBJ2-5
clone size: NA
V gene: TRBV24-1
D gene: TRBD1
CDR3 protein: CATSDPPSADRGEETQYF
CDR3 DNA: TGTGCCACCAGTGACCCCCCCTCGGCGGACAGGGGCGAGGAGACCCAGTACTTC

J gene: TRBJ2-5
clone size: NA
V gene: TRBV20-1
D gene: TRBD2
CDR3 protein: CSASTSGWDQETQYF
CDR3 DNA: TGCAGTGCTAGTACTAGCGGGTGGGACCAAGAGACCCAGTACTTC

J gene: TRBJ1-6
clone size: NA
V gene: TRBV9
D gene: NA
CDR3 protein: CASSDENSPLHF
CDR3 DNA: TGTGCCAGCAGTGATGAGAATTCACCCCTCCACTTT

J gene: TRBJ2-2
clone size: few
V gene: TRBV5-4
D gene: TRBD2
CDR3 protein: CASSFMGLNTGELFF
CDR3 DNA: TGTGCCAGCAGCTTTATGGGACTAAACACCGGGGAGCTGTTTTTT

J gene: TRBJ2-7
clone size: NA
V gene: TRBV6-2/TRBV6-3
D gene: TRBD2
CDR3 protein: CASSRAGGVSYEQYF
CDR3 DNA: TGTGCCAGCAGTCGAGCGGGGGGAGTATCCTACGAGCAGTACTTC

J gene: TRBJ1-1
clone size: NA
V gene: TRBV7-6
D gene: NA
CDR3 protein: CASSLRQTNTEAFF
CDR3 DNA: TGTGCCAGCAGCTTAAGGCAGACAAACACTGAAGCTTTCTTT

J gene: TRBJ2-3
clone size: NA
V gene: TRBV9
D gene: TRBD2
CDR3 protein: CASSVSAGGHTQYF
CDR3 DNA: TGTGCCAGCAGCGTAAGTGCGGGGGGCCATACGCAGTATTTT

J gene: TRBJ2-3
clone size: NA
V gene: TRBV11-2
D gene: TRBD2
CDR3 protein: CASSLAVLAGGSSTDTQYF
CDR3 DNA: TGTGCCAGCAGCTTAGCAGTACTAGCGGGGGGGTCAAGCACAGATACGCAGTATTTT

J gene: TRBJ2-2
clone size: NA
V gene: TRBV5-8
D gene: NA
CDR3 protein: CASSFRGFRSGELFF
CDR3 DNA: TGTGCCAGCAGCTTTCGGGGGTTTCGCTCCGGGGAGCTGTTTTTT

J gene: TRBJ2-1
clone size: NA
V gene: TRBV5-1
D gene: NA
CDR3 protein: CASSRDFSSYNEQFF
CDR3 DNA: TGCGCCAGCAGCCGGGACTTTAGCTCCTACAATGAGCAGTTCTTC

J gene: TRBJ2-7
clone size: NA
V gene: TRBV7-9
D gene: NA
CDR3 protein: CASSLAKQADEQYF
CDR3 DNA: TGTGCCAGCAGCTTAGCTAAACAGGCTGACGAGCAGTACTTC

J gene: TRBJ2-3
clone size: NA
V gene: TRBV3-1/TRBV3-2
D gene: NA
CDR3 protein: CASSQELRGDTQYF
CDR3 DNA: TGTGCCAGCAGCCAAGAGCTAAGGGGAGATACGCAGTATTTT

J gene: TRBJ1-5
clone size: few
V gene: TRBV2
D gene: TRBD1
CDR3 protein: CASYWTGDLEPQHF
CDR3 DNA: TGTGCCAGCTACTGGACAGGGGACCTTGAACCCCAGCATTTT

J gene: TRBJ1-3
clone size: NA
V gene: TRBV30
D gene: NA
CDR3 protein: CAWGIGNTIYF
CDR3 DNA: TGTGCCTGGGGCATCGGGAACACCATATATTTT

J gene: TRBJ1-1
clone size: NA
V gene: TRBV18
D gene: NA
CDR3 protein: CASSPVRVAFF
CDR3 DNA: TGTGCCAGCTCACCAGTCAGGGTAGCTTTCTTT

J gene: TRBJ2-5
clone size: NA
V gene: TRBV4-1
D gene: NA
CDR3 protein: CASSRGPQETQYF
CDR3 DNA: TGCGCCAGCAGTCGAGGGCCCCAAGAGACCCAGTACTTC

J gene: TRBJ1-1
clone size: NA
V gene: TRBV29-1
D gene: TRBD1
CDR3 protein: CSVVQDDRGGTEAFF
CDR3 DNA: TGCAGCGTTGTACAAGATGACAGGGGGGGCACTGAAGCTTTCTTT

J gene: TRBJ2-3
clone size: NA
V gene: TRBV11-2
D gene: TRBD2
CDR3 protein: CASSLSGGGTTDTQYF
CDR3 DNA: TGTGCCAGCAGCTTATCCGGCGGGGGGACCACAGATACGCAGTATTTT

J gene: TRBJ2-7
clone size: NA
V gene: TRBV6-5
D gene: TRBD2
CDR3 protein: CASMIGGAGEQYF
CDR3 DNA: TGTGCCAGCATGATCGGGGGGGCGGGCGAGCAGTACTTC

J gene: TRBJ2-4
clone size: NA
V gene: TRBV2
D gene: TRBD2
CDR3 protein: CASSMLAGGPSKNIQYF
CDR3 DNA: TGTGCCAGCAGTATGCTAGCGGGGGGACCATCCAAAAACATTCAGTACTTC

J gene: TRBJ2-5
clone size: once
V gene: TRBV18
D gene: TRBD1
CDR3 protein: CASSPETGEETQYF
CDR3 DNA: TGTGCCAGCTCCCCCGAGACAGGGGAAGAGACCCAGTACTTC

J gene: TRBJ1-6
clone size: NA
V gene: TRBV7-2
D gene: NA
CDR3 protein: CASSLRESPLHF
CDR3 DNA: TGTGCCAGCAGCTTAAGGGAGTCCCCCCTCCACTTT

J gene: TRBJ2-3
clone size: NA
V gene: TRBV24-1
D gene: TRBD1
CDR3 protein: CATSDNRDRGVDTQYF
CDR3 DNA: TGTGCCACCAGTGACAACCGGGACAGGGGGGTAGATACGCAGTATTTT

J gene: TRBJ2-1
clone size: NA
V gene: TRBV19
D gene: NA
CDR3 protein: CASTQGTRYNEQFF
CDR3 DNA: TGTGCCAGTACTCAGGGGACACGTTACAATGAGCAGTTCTTC

J gene: TRBJ1-2
clone size: NA
V gene: TRBV10-3
D gene: NA
CDR3 protein: CAISEPQVGGHLDYGYTF
CDR3 DNA: TGTGCCATCAGTGAACCCCAGGTCGGGGGGCATTTGGACTATGGCTACACCTTC

J gene: TRBJ1-5
clone size: once
V gene: TRBV27
D gene: TRBD1
CDR3 protein: CASSWDRGGQPQHF
CDR3 DNA: TGTGCCAGCAGTTGGGACAGGGGAGGCCAGCCCCAGCATTTT

J gene: TRBJ1-4
clone size: once
V gene: TRBV9
D gene: NA
CDR3 protein: CASSGSGALNEKLFF
CDR3 DNA: TGTGCCAGCAGCGGATCAGGGGCCCTTAATGAAAAACTGTTTTTT

J gene: TRBJ1-2
clone size: NA
V gene: TRBV7-2
D gene: TRBD1
CDR3 protein: CASSPTGSHGYTF
CDR3 DNA: TGTGCCAGCAGCCCGACAGGGAGTCATGGCTACACCTTC

J gene: TRBJ1-5
clone size: NA
V gene: TRBV21-1
D gene: NA
CDR3 protein: CASSMGDSNQPQHF
CDR3 DNA: TGTGCCAGCAGCATGGGGGACAGTAATCAGCCCCAGCATTTT

J gene: TRBJ1-4
clone size: NA
V gene: TRBV5-1
D gene: TRBD1
CDR3 protein: CASSFAGQGYEKLFF
CDR3 DNA: TGCGCCAGCAGCTTTGCGGGACAGGGTTATGAAAAACTGTTTTTT

J gene: TRBJ2-5
clone size: NA
V gene: TRBV5-1
D gene: NA
CDR3 protein: CASSLGIETQYF
CDR3 DNA: TGCGCCAGCAGCTTGGGTATAGAGACCCAGTACTTC

J gene: TRBJ2-5
clone size: NA
V gene: TRBV7-2
D gene: TRBD2
CDR3 protein: CASSLVGGETQYF
CDR3 DNA: TGTGCCAGCAGCTTAGTGGGAGGGGAGACCCAGTACTTC

J gene: TRBJ2-7
clone size: NA
V gene: TRBV5-4
D gene: NA
CDR3 protein: CASSYQLHRVGSYEQYF
CDR3 DNA: TGTGCCAGCAGCTATCAGCTGCACAGGGTAGGGTCCTACGAGCAGTACTTC

J gene: TRBJ2-1
clone size: few
V gene: TRBV9
D gene: NA
CDR3 protein: CASSATKTAGRQFF
CDR3 DNA: TGTGCCAGCAGCGCCACAAAAACGGCGGGACGTCAGTTCTTC

J gene: TRBJ1-4
clone size: NA
V gene: TRBV30
D gene: TRBD1
CDR3 protein: CAFQTRDRGFSANEKLFF
CDR3 DNA: TGTGCCTTCCAAACCCGGGACAGGGGATTTTCAGCTAATGAAAAACTGTTTTTT

J gene: TRBJ1-5
clone size: NA
V gene: TRBV12-3/TRBV12-4
D gene: NA
CDR3 protein: CASSYAKGEPQHF
CDR3 DNA: TGTGCCAGCAGTTACGCAAAGGGAGAGCCCCAGCATTTT

J gene: TRBJ1-2
clone size: NA
V gene: TRBV4-2
D gene: TRBD1
CDR3 protein: CASSSQGARGYTF
CDR3 DNA: TGTGCCAGCAGTTCACAGGGGGCGCGGGGCTACACCTTC

J gene: TRBJ2-7
clone size: NA
V gene: TRBV6-5
D gene: TRBD2
CDR3 protein: CASSLAARPYEQYF
CDR3 DNA: TGTGCCAGCAGTCTAGCGGCTCGCCCCTACGAGCAGTACTTC

J gene: TRBJ1-3
clone size: NA
V gene: TRBV5-4
D gene: NA
CDR3 protein: CASSRRGLEGNTIYF
CDR3 DNA: TGTGCCAGCAGCCGCCGGGGGTTGGAAGGAAACACCATATATTTT

J gene: TRBJ1-6
clone size: few
V gene: TRBV3-1/TRBV3-2
D gene: NA
CDR3 protein: CASSQDYRRSYNSPLHF
CDR3 DNA: TGTGCCAGCAGCCAAGATTATAGAAGATCCTATAATTCACCCCTCCACTTT

J gene: TRBJ1-1
clone size: few
V gene: TRBV29-1
D gene: NA
CDR3 protein: CSVEKHQNTEAFF
CDR3 DNA: TGCAGCGTTGAAAAACACCAGAACACTGAAGCTTTCTTT

J gene: TRBJ2-7
clone size: NA
V gene: TRBV6-5
D gene: NA
CDR3 protein: CASSYSDTAPSEQYF
CDR3 DNA: TGTGCCAGCAGTTACTCGGACACTGCTCCGAGCGAGCAGTACTTC

J gene: TRBJ2-3
clone size: NA
V gene: TRBV5-1
D gene: TRBD2
CDR3 protein: CASSEGLAVTDTQYF
CDR3 DNA: TGCGCCAGCAGCGAGGGACTAGCGGTCACAGATACGCAGTATTTT

J gene: TRBJ2-1
clone size: once
V gene: TRBV9
D gene: TRBD2
CDR3 protein: CASRRGTKGEQFF
CDR3 DNA: TGTGCCAGCAGGCGGGGGACTAAAGGTGAGCAGTTCTTC

J gene: TRBJ1-5
clone size: NA
V gene: TRBV15
D gene: NA
CDR3 protein: CATSAGSHQPQHF
CDR3 DNA: TGTGCCACCAGCGCCGGGTCTCATCAGCCCCAGCATTTT

J gene: TRBJ1-1
clone size: NA
V gene: TRBV3-1/TRBV3-2
D gene: NA
CDR3 protein: CASSQQGGSEAFF
CDR3 DNA: TGTGCCAGCAGCCAACAGGGAGGGAGTGAAGCTTTCTTT

J gene: TRBJ1-2
clone size: NA
V gene: TRBV5-1
D gene: TRBD1
CDR3 protein: CASSLGRDSSNGYTF
CDR3 DNA: TGCGCCAGCAGCTTGGGCCGGGACAGTTCTAATGGCTACACCTTC